Listed below are T cell receptor beta chains from one sample, sequenced in a study of blood T cells in healthy people across ages. Each CDR3 protein is one row after TCRdb ran MiXCR on the 5' RACE reads. This sample has some 900,000 distinct CDR3 sequences; about 44% occur once, and the top ten carry roughly an eighth. Sequencing was carried out using blood. These receptors all come from a man aged 30 to 39 in good health. The CDR3 runs from the conserved cysteine through the conserved F or W. Fields, in order: CDR3 length, D gene, clone size, V gene, J gene, CDR3 protein, CDR3 DNA. D genes are given only for firm matches. A clone size is listed for some rows: how often the clone was seen (once, few, many), or a class if it is expanded.

length: 14
D: NA
size: NA
V: TRBV19
J: TRBJ2-7
CDR3: CASSLREAAYEQYF
DNA: TGTGCCAGTAGCCTCAGGGAAGCAGCCTACGAGCAGTACTTC

length: 14
D: NA
size: NA
V: TRBV6-5
J: TRBJ1-1
CDR3: CASRSAGGNTEAFF
DNA: TGTGCCAGCAGATCTGCGGGGGGGAACACTGAAGCTTTCTTT

length: 12
D: NA
size: many
V: TRBV12-3/TRBV12-4
J: TRBJ1-2
CDR3: CASRGFILGYTF
DNA: TGTGCCAGCAGAGGGTTTATCCTGGGCTACACCTTC

length: 14
D: TRBD1
size: NA
V: TRBV6-5
J: TRBJ2-7
CDR3: CASSGWDRSYEQYF
DNA: TGTGCCAGCAGCGGGTGGGACAGGTCCTACGAGCAGTACTTC

length: 14
D: NA
size: few
V: TRBV11-1
J: TRBJ2-7
CDR3: CASSLGVGSYEQYF
DNA: TGTGCCAGCAGCTTAGGTGTCGGCTCCTACGAGCAGTACTTC

length: 13
D: TRBD1
size: NA
V: TRBV9
J: TRBJ2-7
CDR3: CASSEQGYYEQYF
DNA: TGTGCCAGCAGCGAACAGGGGTACTACGAGCAGTACTTC

length: 18
D: TRBD2
size: many
V: TRBV7-2
J: TRBJ2-3
CDR3: CASSLVLLAGVSTDTQYF
DNA: TGTGCCAGCAGCTTAGTCCTCCTTGCGGGGGTTAGCACAGATACGCAGTATTTT

length: 14
D: NA
size: few
V: TRBV7-2
J: TRBJ1-2
CDR3: CASSLIRSNYGYTF
DNA: TGTGCCAGCAGCTTAATTCGCAGTAACTATGGCTACACCTTC

length: 15
D: NA
size: few
V: TRBV7-2
J: TRBJ2-7
CDR3: CASSLGNGQVYEQYF
DNA: TGTGCCAGCAGCTTAGGGAATGGGCAGGTGTACGAGCAGTACTTC

length: 13
D: NA
size: NA
V: TRBV10-3
J: TRBJ1-5
CDR3: CAISGVDNQPPHF
DNA: TGTGCCATCAGTGGAGTGGATAATCAGCCCCCGCATTTT

length: 13
D: NA
size: NA
V: TRBV11-2
J: TRBJ2-3
CDR3: CASSTAPRSAQYF
DNA: TGTGCCAGCAGCACCGCCCCCCGGAGCGCGCAGTATTTT

length: 17
D: TRBD1
size: NA
V: TRBV20-1
J: TRBJ2-6
CDR3: CSARGRLQGAGANVLTF
DNA: TGCAGTGCTAGGGGTAGACTTCAGGGGGCTGGGGCCAACGTCCTGACTTTC

length: 14
D: NA
size: few
V: TRBV7-9
J: TRBJ1-4
CDR3: CASSLVGTNEKLFF
DNA: TGTGCCAGCAGCCTCGTGGGGACTAATGAAAAACTGTTTTTT

length: 16
D: TRBD2
size: few
V: TRBV11-1
J: TRBJ2-3
CDR3: CASVRGAGKPTDTQYF
DNA: TGTGCCAGTGTTCGGGGAGCGGGGAAACCCACAGATACGCAGTATTTT

length: 15
D: NA
size: few
V: TRBV16
J: TRBJ2-7
CDR3: CASSTIGNTPYEQYF
DNA: TGTGCCAGCAGCACAATAGGGAATACCCCCTACGAGCAGTACTTC

length: 15
D: TRBD2
size: NA
V: TRBV5-1
J: TRBJ2-7
CDR3: CASSFIAGGPSEQYF
DNA: TGCGCCAGCAGCTTCATAGCGGGAGGGCCGTCCGAGCAGTACTTC

length: 12
D: NA
size: few
V: TRBV12-3/TRBV12-4
J: TRBJ1-1
CDR3: CASSLGRGEAFF
DNA: TGTGCCAGCAGTTTGGGACGAGGTGAAGCTTTCTTT

length: 14
D: NA
size: NA
V: TRBV20-1
J: TRBJ1-5
CDR3: CSARAAGYNQPQHF
DNA: TGCAGTGCTAGGGCCGCAGGATACAATCAGCCCCAGCATTTT

length: 14
D: NA
size: NA
V: TRBV6-1
J: TRBJ1-1
CDR3: CASSDHLFGSKAFF
DNA: TGTGCCAGCAGTGATCACTTATTTGGGAGTAAAGCTTTCTTT

length: 16
D: NA
size: few
V: TRBV6-5
J: TRBJ2-7
CDR3: CASKQAGTRSVYEQYF
DNA: TGTGCCAGCAAACAGGCTGGTACAAGGTCGGTATACGAGCAGTACTTC

length: 16
D: TRBD1
size: few
V: TRBV6-1
J: TRBJ2-3
CDR3: CASSGSRGRPTDTQYF
DNA: TGTGCCAGCAGTGGGAGCAGGGGGCGCCCGACAGATACGCAGTATTTT

length: 16
D: NA
size: few
V: TRBV15
J: TRBJ2-3
CDR3: CATSRDSDRSTDTQYF
DNA: TGTGCCACCAGCAGAGATTCCGACAGGAGCACAGATACGCAGTATTTT

length: 16
D: NA
size: NA
V: TRBV4-1
J: TRBJ2-1
CDR3: CASSQGRGPIGNEQFF
DNA: TGCGCCAGCAGCCAAGGCCGGGGGCCGATTGGGAATGAGCAGTTCTTC

length: 15
D: TRBD2
size: NA
V: TRBV6-6
J: TRBJ2-7
CDR3: CASSPGTSGGLEQYF
DNA: TGTGCCAGCAGTCCCGGGACTAGCGGGGGCCTCGAGCAGTACTTC

length: 17
D: TRBD1
size: NA
V: TRBV7-2
J: TRBJ1-3
CDR3: CASSRGQGAKISNTIYF
DNA: TGTGCCAGCAGCCGAGGGCAGGGGGCTAAGATATCCAACACCATATATTTT

length: 14
D: TRBD2
size: NA
V: TRBV9
J: TRBJ2-7
CDR3: CASSVDSGEREQYF
DNA: TGTGCCAGCAGCGTGGATAGCGGGGAGCGCGAGCAGTACTTC